This entry lists 32 T cell receptor beta chains sequenced from one sample in a study of control samples from healthy donors and cancer patients. TCRdb keeps only in-frame clones here, not all; method: immunoSEQ multiplex PCR. Found here are 150,000 or so clones, about 93% of them singletons; the top ten hold 0.68%. The sequenced sample was blood. The source is a woman in her thirties in good health.

V usage is TRBV27 and J usage is TRBJ2-4; the D call may be TRBD1 or TRBD2 (5 bases each). The V end was cut by 8 bases, the J end by 4 bases, with 24 bases between. The germline V gene encodes CDR1 MNHEY and CDR2 SMNVEV (reference sequence). The CDR3 is made up of 17 amino acids. The CDR3 DNA is TGTGCCAGCCAGACTACGGCCCAGGGACGGAAAAAAAACATTCAGTACTTC. It is translated as CASQTTAQGRKKNIQYF.

This chain links TRBV6-5 with TRBJ2-5; D unclear. Trimming took 5 bases from V and 2 from J, leaving 9 bases between them. The CDR3 runs 13 residues. Germline V gives CDR1 MNHEY, CDR2 SVGAGI. CDR3 DNA sequence: TGTGCCAGCAGTCCCCGTGGGCAAGAGACCCAGTACTTC. Translated, it gives CASSPRGQETQYF.

The rearrangement joins TRBV2 to TRBJ2-5, with 10 positions matching TRBD2. V trimming: 6 bases; J trimming: 3 bases; junction bases outside the gene matches: 10. The CDR3 has 16 residues. Germline V gene lookup returns CDR1 SNHLY and CDR2 FYNNEI. The CDR3 region is CASRSRTSGWEETQYF. DNA for the CDR3: TGTGCCAGCAGAAGCAGGACTAGCGGATGGGAAGAGACCCAGTACTTC.

This sequence joins TRBV3-1 (or the pseudogene TRBV3-2) and TRBJ2-7; no firm D call. The V gene lost 4 bases and the J gene lost 5 bases, with 24 bases spanning the gap. The germline gives CDR1 LGHDT, CDR2 YNNKEL (reference sequence). The CDR3 is 17 residues long. As DNA, the CDR3 is TGTGCCAGCAGCCGGGTGGAAGGCGGCACACCCTTGGACGAGCAGTACTTC. This sequence encodes CASSRVEGGTPLDEQYF.

The rearrangement uses TRBV24-1 and TRBJ2-2; D is uncertain. The CDR3 consists of 17 residues. Trimming took off 3 bases at V and 4 bases at J, with 17 bases between the two ends. CDR1 and CDR2 from the germline V gene are KGHDR and SFDVKD. CDR3 in amino acids: CATSDDNVLIGTGELFF. The CDR3 DNA reads TGTGCCACCAGTGATGACAATGTACTTATAGGCACCGGGGAGCTGTTTTTT.

J is TRBJ2-3 and V is TRBV7-8; no reliable D call. From germline, CDR1 is SGHVS and CDR2 FQNEAQ. This CDR3 is 12 amino acids long. The V and J ends lost 0 bases and 6 bases respectively, with 4 bases between them. The CDR3, as DNA: TGTGCCAGCAGCTTAGCCCTCGATACGCAGTATTTT. It translates to CASSLALDTQYF.

This chain joins TRBV7-3 and TRBJ2-1; D is undetermined. Between the trimmed V and J ends, which lost 5 bases and 10 bases, there was a span of 12 bases. This CDR3 region has 12 residues. The germline CDR1 and CDR2 sequences are SGHTA and FQGTGA. For the CDR3, the DNA is TGTGCCAGCAGCAACTTAGCTCTCGAGCAGTTCTTC. This translates into CASSNLALEQFF.

The chain couples TRBV2 to TRBJ1-4, with 8 bases aligning to TRBD1. The ends lost 3 bases at V and 4 bases at J; junction bases unmatched: 4. The germline CDR1 and CDR2 sequences are SNHLY and FYNNEI. The CDR3 sequence is 15 residues long. CDR3 in DNA: TGTGCCAGCAGTGAGAGGGGACAGGATAATGAAAAACTGTTTTTT. It codes for CASSERGQDNEKLFF.

V gene TRBV6-2 or TRBV6-3 combines with J gene TRBJ1-5; D unresolved. The CDR3 has 19 residues. Germline CDR1 and CDR2: MNHEY and SVGEGT. Trimming stripped 0 bases from V and 1 base from J, with 19 bases between. The CDR3: CASSYSSARTHPSNQPQHF. The CDR3 DNA is TGTGCCAGCAGTTACTCGAGCGCTCGGACCCATCCGAGCAATCAGCCCCAGCATTTT.

The chain has TRBV14 and TRBJ2-7; TRBD1 agrees at 9 bases. Losses at the gene ends were 6 bases for V and 10 bases for J; bases not matched to a gene: 16. Germline V gene sequence: CDR1 SGHDN, CDR2 FVKESK. The CDR3 totals 15 residues. The CDR3 protein is CASSQQGALVAKQYF. CDR3 nucleotides: TGTGCCAGCAGTCAACAGGGGGCTCTAGTGGCGAAACAGTACTTC. Combining the CDR3 with reference TRBV14 and TRBJ2-7 gives the whole variable domain EAGVTQFPSHSVIEKGQTVTLRCDPISGHDNLYWYRRVMGKEIKFLLHFVKESKQDESGMPNNRFLAERTGGTYSTLKVQPAELEDSGVYFCASSQQGALVAKQYFGPGTRLTVT.

The chain links TRBV27 to TRBJ2-1; tentatively, D is TRBD1 (5 bases). CDR1 and CDR2 from the germline V gene are MNHEY and SMNVEV (reference sequence). The CDR3 loop spans 15 amino acids. Deletions cut 5 bases from V and 5 bases from J, with 16 bases between. CDR3 loop: CASSPRVLSDNEQFF. The CDR3 DNA reads TGTGCCAGCAGTCCCAGGGTACTAAGCGACAATGAGCAGTTCTTC.

The genes are TRBV18 and TRBJ2-7; possibly TRBD1 for D (9 bases). The CDR3 totals 15 residues. CDR1 and CDR2 (germline): KGHSH, LQKENI. V lost 6 bases and J lost 4, with 19 bases in between. The CDR3 loop reads CASSLQGASGYEQYF. The CDR3 nucleotides read TGTGCCAGCTCTCTACAGGGGGCTAGCGGGTACGAGCAGTACTTC.

V and J are TRBV24-1 and TRBJ2-5; no reliable D call. The CDR3 runs to 15 residues. The ends were cut back, 3 bases at V and 7 bases at J, with 17 bases in the middle. Looked up from germline, CDR1 is KGHDR and CDR2 is SFDVKD. DNA of the CDR3: TGTGCCACCAGTGATATATCACTGACAAGTGGGACCCAGTACTTC. Translation: CATSDISLTSGTQYF.

The chain couples TRBV5-8 to TRBJ1-5, with D uncertain. This CDR3 contains 10 residues. CDR1 and CDR2 from the germline V gene are SGHTS and YDEGEE. V was shortened by 1 base and J by 10 bases, with 3 bases between the two germline ends. CDR3 nucleotides: TGTGCCAGCAGCTTGCCCCCCCAGCATTTT. Amino acids: CASSLPPQHF. The full variable domain, with the rest looked up from reference TRBV5-8 and TRBJ1-5, is EAGVTQSPTHLIKTRGQQATLRCSPISGHTSVYWYQQALGLGLQFLLWYDEGEERNRGNFPPRFSGRQFPNYSSELNVNALELEDSALYLCASSLPPQHFGDGTRLSIL.

The V call is TRBV4-2, the J call TRBJ2-1, with a tentative D call TRBD2 (6 bases). CDR3 length: 17 amino acids. V shed 1 base and J shed 2 bases, with 15 bases lying between them. From germline, CDR1 is LGHNA and CDR2 YNFKEQ. DNA of the CDR3: TGTGCCAGCAGCCAAGCCGGGGGAGCCATAGCCTACAATGAGCAGTTCTTC. Translating gives CASSQAGGAIAYNEQFF.

The chain uses TRBV28 and TRBJ1-5; D is ambiguous. Trimming took 5 bases from V and 5 from J, leaving 7 bases between them. Germline CDR1 is MDHEN and CDR2 is SYDVKM. The CDR3 extends over 12 amino acids. Here the CDR3 DNA reads TGTGCCAGCAGTCTCAATCATCAGCCCCAGCATTTT. Amino acid sequence: CASSLNHQPQHF.

This chain uses TRBV27 with TRBJ2-3; perhaps TRBD1 as D (6 bases). Germline CDR1 and CDR2: MNHEY and SMNVEV (reference sequence). With 5 bases removed from V and 1 base from J, the gap between germline ends came to 10 bases. The CDR3 covers 14 residues. The CDR3 reads CASSPRTGTDTQYF. The CDR3 DNA follows: TGTGCCAGCAGTCCCAGGACAGGCACAGATACGCAGTATTTT.

The chain is built from TRBV4-1 and TRBJ2-7; 8 positions match TRBD2. Germline assignment: CDR1 MGHRA and CDR2 YSYEKL. The CDR3 sequence is 15 residues long. J was trimmed by 3 bases and V by 3 bases; bases with no gene match: 7. The CDR3, as DNA: TGCGCCAGCAGCCAGGTCGGGAGGGCCCACTACGAGCAGTACTTC. It specifies CASSQVGRAHYEQYF.

The chain has TRBV5-6 and TRBJ1-1; D gene ambiguous. Deletions cut 2 bases from V and 3 bases from J, with 11 bases between. CDR3 length: 14 residues. Germline CDR1 SGHDT, CDR2 YYEEEE. Here the CDR3 DNA reads TGTGCCAGCAGCTTTCGGACCAGGTACACTGAAGCTTTCTTT. Translation: CASSFRTRYTEAFF.

In DNA form, the CDR3 reads TGTGCCAGCAGGCCCGGGACACGGAACTACGAGCAGTACTTC. Residues: CASRPGTRNYEQYF. V is TRBV6-5 and J is TRBJ2-7; D might be TRBD1 (6 bases). From germline, CDR1 is MNHEY and CDR2 SVGAGI. Deletions cut 6 bases from V and 3 bases from J, with 15 bases between. The CDR3 spans 14 residues.

J is TRBJ2-1 and V is TRBV7-2, with 11 bases matching TRBD2. The V and J ends lost 4 bases and 0 bases, in that order; junction bases with no gene match: 11. The CDR3 is 19 amino acids. From germline, CDR1 is SGHTA and CDR2 FQGNSA. The CDR3 sequence is CASSSPTSGMSVSYNEQFF. The CDR3 DNA follows: TGTGCCAGCAGCTCTCCGACTAGCGGGATGTCTGTCTCCTACAATGAGCAGTTCTTC.

V and J are TRBV4-2 and TRBJ1-2; TRBD1 might be the D (5 bases). V was shortened by 1 base and J by 4 bases, with 13 bases between the two germline ends. Germline V gene sequence: CDR1 LGHNA, CDR2 YNFKEQ. The CDR3 totals 15 residues. The CDR3 DNA is TGTGCCAGCAGCCAAGGTAGTGGGGGTCCCTATGGCTACACCTTC. Translated: CASSQGSGGPYGYTF.

This clone was picked up one time. V gene TRBV7-9 combines with J gene TRBJ1-6; a weak D match, TRBD1 (6 bases). The CDR3 contains 16 residues. Looked up from germline, CDR1 is SEHNR and CDR2 is FQNEAQ (reference sequence). Between the trimmed V and J ends, which lost 2 bases and 8 bases, there was a span of 16 bases. CDR3 nucleotide sequence: TGTGCCAGCAGCTTACCGCCACAGGGTCTGGATTCACCCCTCCACTTT. Translated, it gives CASSLPPQGLDSPLHF.

As regards this clone: The junction departs from germline at one end; a sequencing error may be responsible. The CDR3 is CASSEGLAPRVF. The CDR3 coding sequence is TGTGCCAGCAGTGAAGGACTAGCCCCCCGGGTCTTC. V gene TRBV2 combines with J gene TRBJ2-1; 7 bases map to TRBD2. CDR1 is SNHLY and CDR2 is FYNNEI in the germline V gene. The CDR3 contains 12 residues.

This chain uses TRBV18 with TRBJ2-3; 7 bases are shared with TRBD1. The CDR3 is made up of 18 amino acids. V shed 2 bases and J 4 bases; nucleotides not matched to a gene: 15. Germline V CDR1 and CDR2: KGHSH, LQKENI. In DNA form, the CDR3 reads TGTGCCAGCTCACCAAGTGGGGCCAGACAGGGATGGCCAGATACGCAGTATTTT. Protein sequence: CASSPSGARQGWPDTQYF.

The chain links TRBV7-3 to TRBJ2-7, with D uncertain. V lost 5 bases and J lost 0, with 11 bases in between. The CDR3 runs to 14 residues. CDR1 SGHTA and CDR2 FQGTGA come from the germline V gene. The CDR3 here is CASSDPPTSYEQYF. In DNA form, the CDR3 reads TGTGCCAGCAGCGATCCGCCAACCTCCTACGAGCAGTACTTC.

The rearrangement joins TRBV4-3 to TRBJ2-7, with 9 nucleotides matching TRBD1. Unmatched junction bases numbered 8, after V lost 0 bases and J lost 5 bases. The CDR3 has 16 amino acids. CDR1 and CDR2 (germline): LGHNA, YSLEER. The CDR3 here is CASSQDLGTGYHEQYF. The CDR3 coding sequence is TGCGCCAGCAGCCAAGATCTCGGGACAGGGTACCACGAGCAGTACTTC.

A single count supports this clone. This sequence joins TRBV5-4 and TRBJ2-7, with 8 bases fitting TRBD2. The CDR3 runs 16 residues. CDR1 is SGHNT and CDR2 is YYREEE in the germline V gene (reference sequence). V shed 0 bases and J 2 bases; nucleotides not matched to a gene: 7. CDR3 loop: CASSLGVGGRPYEQYF. DNA for the CDR3: TGTGCCAGCAGCTTGGGGGTCGGCGGGAGGCCCTACGAGCAGTACTTC.

With respect to this clone: Other DNA sequences in the same sample also yield this CDR3. The chain couples TRBV9 to TRBJ2-7; D is unresolved. This CDR3 has 14 residues. The germline V gene has CDR1 SGDLS and CDR2 YYNGEE. Trimming took 0 bases from V and 0 from J, leaving 7 bases between them. In DNA form, the CDR3 reads TGTGCCAGCAGCGTAGGTGGAGACTCCTACGAGCAGTACTTC. This encodes CASSVGGDSYEQYF.

V is TRBV6-2 or TRBV6-3 and J is TRBJ1-2, with 7 positions matching TRBD1. Germline-derived CDR1 and CDR2 are MNHEY and SVGEGT. Unmatched junction bases numbered 2, after V lost 0 bases and J lost 4 bases. The CDR3 has 14 residues. For the CDR3, the DNA is TGTGCCAGCAGTTACTCGGACAGGAGCTATGGCTACACCTTC. Translating it yields CASSYSDRSYGYTF.

In nucleotides, the CDR3 is TGTGCCAGCAGCTTAGACGGCAATTACTACGAGCAGTACTTC. This encodes CASSLDGNYYEQYF. The V call is TRBV7-9, the J call TRBJ2-7; D ambiguous. The V gene's germline CDR1 is SEHNR and CDR2 FQNEAQ (reference sequence). Trimming cost V 1 base and J 3 bases, with 10 bases left between them. The CDR3 spans 14 residues.

V and J are TRBV28 and TRBJ1-1; D uncertain. The V gene lost 3 bases and the J gene lost 0 bases, with 8 bases spanning the gap. The CDR3 runs 14 residues. The germline V gene has CDR1 MDHEN and CDR2 SYDVKM. The CDR3 region has the DNA TGTGCCAGCAGTTTGATGACCTTGAACACTGAAGCTTTCTTT. It codes for CASSLMTLNTEAFF.